This T cell receptor (beta chain) appears in the sequencing data of a study of human T cells and chemical hapten exposure. On the study more broadly: Weekly administration of diphenylcyclopropenone to the scalp of patients continued throughout the approximately 24-week study. Mostly female, the patients presented with alopecia areata, totalis or universalis. Overall study findings and caveats: With regard to DPC sensitization, TCRs above 1 in 1000 frequency did not change. Clustering by CDR3 similarity yielded significantly more large clusters from expanded TCRs than controls.

TCRdb reprocessed the RACE reads with MiXCR, giving one entry per CDR3 protein. The sample includes some 350,000 distinct CDR3 sequences, about 6% of them seen just once. In this sample, this clonotype turned up many times. Its antigen is unknown. V shed 5 bases, J shed 1 base, and the junction held 5 bases outside the gene matches. Germline lookup yields CDR1 ENHRY and CDR2 SYGVKD. The CDR3 is 16 residues long. Time point indicated: patch test 2, 6 weeks after DPC sensitization. Specified treatment: therapeutic diphenylcyclopropenone sensitization with weekly scalp DPC. The receptor comes from a woman aged 18 to 35 with alopecia areata. Some clones in this sample may be carry-over from other donors' samples. The chain carries TRBV10-3 and TRBJ2-3, with 11 bases fitting TRBD2. The input for sequencing was whole blood, taken in connection with sensitization to the hapten diphenylcyclopropenone (DPC). CDR3: CAISPTTSGGTDTQYF. CDR3 nucleotide sequence: TGTGCCATCAGTCCCACGACTAGCGGGGGCACAGATACGCAGTATTTT.